Below are 30 T cell receptor beta chains sequenced from a single sample in a study of regulatory T cells in long-lasting Graves disease. Library construction for TCR beta used iRepertoire HTBI primers and Arm-PCR of CDR3 regions. A single record per CDR3 protein comes from TCRdb applying MiXCR to the multiplex PCR reads. The table records approximately 400,000 distinct CDR3 sequences, just under 15% of them present only once. Time point noted: newly diagnosed GD, antithyroid drugs for less than 3 months. Following extraction of RNA from PBMCs, that RNA was used to make the TCR library. The same specimen was also included in a second study, on T cells in Graves' hyperthyroidism and ophthalmopathy.

Source: peripheral blood mononuclear cells (PBMCs), taken at new diagnosis, from a patient treated with antithyroid drugs. These receptors were taken from a woman under 40 with Graves disease.

Many counts were recorded for this clonotype. The V call is TRBV6-1, the J call TRBJ1-4; 8 nucleotides align to TRBD1. CDR3 length: 14 residues. After removal of 6 bases from V and 3 bases from J, the junction contained 3 bases not matched to a gene. Germline-derived CDR1 and CDR2 are MNHNS and SASEGT. This CDR3 reads CASSPTGANEKLFF. The CDR3 DNA is TGTGCCAGCAGCCCGACAGGGGCTAATGAAAAACTGTTTTTT.

This clonotype was detected many times. This rearrangement joins TRBV5-5 to TRBJ1-4; 9 bases match TRBD1. CDR3 length: 14 amino acids. Looked up from germline, CDR1 is SGHKS and CDR2 is YYEKEE (reference sequence). Trimming took 3 bases from V and 6 from J; bases not matched to a gene: 3. CDR3 in DNA: TGTGCCAGCAGCTCGGGACAGGGCGATGAAAAACTGTTTTTT. Its protein product is CASSSGQGDEKLFF.

This clonotype was picked up a small number of times. The gene calls are TRBV24-1 and TRBJ2-3, with 10 bases that match TRBD2. CDR3 length equals 17 residues. In germline, CDR1 is KGHDR, CDR2 SFDVKD. V shed 4 bases and J 0 bases; nucleotides not matched to a gene: 6. CDR3 in DNA: TGTGCCACCAGTGAAACCAGCGGGGGGGCTAGCACAGATACGCAGTATTTT. Translation: CATSETSGGASTDTQYF.

This clonotype was observed many times. This chain connects TRBV2 to TRBJ1-5; possible D gene TRBD1, 5 bases. The V gene's germline CDR1 is SNHLY and CDR2 FYNNEI. V lost 7 bases, J lost 0 bases, and 10 bases lay in between. This CDR3 comprises 14 residues. CDR3 bases: TGTGCCAGCAAGGGGACGGTTAGCAATCAGCCCCAGCATTTT. It is translated as CASKGTVSNQPQHF.

This clonotype was picked up a small number of times. This chain links TRBV11-2 with TRBJ1-4, with D perhaps matching TRBD1 (5 bases). Per the germline V gene, CDR1 is SGHAT and CDR2 is FQNNGV. This CDR3 region has 16 residues. The V end lost 0 bases, the J end lost 5 bases, and 13 bases lay between the germline ends. The DNA for the CDR3 is TGTGCCAGCAGCTTAGATCCGGGACGGGGGAATGAAAAACTGTTTTTT. It is translated as CASSLDPGRGNEKLFF.

This chain links TRBV5-4 with TRBJ1-5; maybe TRBD1 (5 bases). Germline values: CDR1 SGHNT, CDR2 YYREEE (reference sequence). Trimming left V 0 bases short and J 1 base short, with 11 bases between. This CDR3 is built from 16 residues. This chain's CDR3 is CASSLGGIGSNQPQHF. The CDR3 nucleotides are TGTGCCAGCAGCTTGGGGGGGATAGGCAGCAATCAGCCCCAGCATTTT.

This clonotype was seen ten or more times. The J gene is TRBJ2-1, the V gene TRBV7-2, with D unresolved. This CDR3 has 16 residues. The germline V and J ends were trimmed by 0 bases and 6 bases, with 15 bases remaining between them. Germline V gene data show CDR1 as SGHTA and CDR2 as FQGNSA. The CDR3 here is CASSLASTVGSNEQFF. Written as DNA, the CDR3 is TGTGCCAGCAGCTTAGCGAGCACAGTTGGAAGCAATGAGCAGTTCTTC.

This clonotype was recorded many times. The chain combines TRBV20-1 with TRBJ1-4, with 7 nucleotides matching TRBD1. This CDR3 contains 14 residues. Germline CDR1 DFQATT, CDR2 SNEGSKA (reference sequence). V shed 3 bases and J 8 bases; nucleotides not matched to a gene: 9. The CDR3 sequence: CSARPSQGWEKLFF. As DNA, the CDR3 is TGCAGTGCTAGGCCTTCACAGGGGTGGGAAAAACTGTTTTTT.

This clonotype was seen at least ten times. The chain recombines TRBV30 with TRBJ2-2; D is unresolved. CDR1 GTSNPN and CDR2 SVGIG come from the germline V gene (reference sequence). There are 13 residues in the CDR3. V shed 3 bases and J shed 1 base, with 6 bases lying between them. CDR3 region: CAWSQENTGELFF. CDR3 coding DNA: TGTGCCTGGAGCCAAGAGAACACCGGGGAGCTGTTTTTT. The full variable domain, with the rest looked up from reference TRBV30 and TRBJ2-2, is SQTIHQWPATLVQPVGSPLSLECTVEGTSNPNLYWYRQAAGRGLQLLFYSVGIGQISSEVPQNLSASRPQDRQFILSSKKLLLSDSGFYLCAWSQENTGELFFGEGSRLTVL.

This clonotype was observed many times. This rearrangement joins TRBV20-1 to TRBJ1-5; 7 bases match TRBD1. CDR3 length: 14 amino acids. Losses at the gene ends were 4 bases for V and 3 bases for J; bases not matched to a gene: 6. The germline V gene has CDR1 DFQATT and CDR2 SNEGSKA (reference sequence). The CDR3 spells CSATDRVHNQPQHF. For the CDR3, the DNA is TGCAGTGCTACAGACAGGGTGCACAATCAGCCCCAGCATTTT.

This rearrangement joins TRBV20-1 to TRBJ2-3; 8 bases fit TRBD2. The CDR3 is made up of 16 amino acids. The germline gives CDR1 DFQATT, CDR2 SNEGSKA (reference sequence). With V trimmed by 0 bases and J by 2 bases, 7 bases remained unmatched. The CDR3, as DNA: TGCAGTGCTAGAGACCTACTAGCGGCCCCCACAGATACGCAGTATTTT. Residues: CSARDLLAAPTDTQYF.

J is TRBJ1-2 and V is TRBV7-3, with a weak D call TRBD1 (6 bases). Per the germline V gene, CDR1 is SGHTA and CDR2 is FQGTGA. V was shortened by 2 bases and J by 0 bases, with 13 bases between the two germline ends. This CDR3 has 16 residues. In nucleotides, the CDR3 is TGTGCCAGCAGCTTAGAAACAGGGCCATCTAACTATGGCTACACCTTC. It yields the protein CASSLETGPSNYGYTF.

There are many counts of this clonotype. The chain uses TRBV5-1 and TRBJ2-7; D call uncertain. Per the germline V gene, CDR1 is SGHRS and CDR2 is YFSETQ. The CDR3 consists of 14 residues. V was clipped by 0 bases and J by 3 bases, with 10 bases between them. CDR3 residues: CASSLDTGYYEQYF. Written as DNA, the CDR3 is TGCGCCAGCAGCTTGGACACTGGATACTACGAGCAGTACTTC.

This clonotype was detected ten times or more. The chain links TRBV30 to TRBJ2-7, with D tentatively TRBD2 (7 bases). This CDR3 is 13 amino acids long. Germline V gives CDR1 GTSNPN, CDR2 SVGIG (reference sequence). V was cut by 1 base and J by 4 bases, with 11 bases left in between. The CDR3 coding sequence is TGTGCCTGGAGTGGGGGGGGGGCATACGAGCAGTACTTC. This translates into CAWSGGGAYEQYF.

This clonotype has a handful of counts. V gene TRBV7-2 combines with J gene TRBJ2-7, with 11 bases that match TRBD2. Trimming took 3 bases from V and 3 from J; bases not matched to a gene: 1. CDR3 length: 14 amino acids. CDR1 and CDR2 from the germline V gene are SGHTA and FQGNSA. The CDR3 DNA is TGTGCCAGCAGCTTTAGCGGGGGGGGCTACGAGCAGTACTTC. It is translated as CASSFSGGGYEQYF.

This clonotype has just a few counts. J is TRBJ2-1 and V is TRBV15; D ambiguous. Germline V gene data show CDR1 as LNHNV and CDR2 as YYDKDF (reference sequence). V shed 0 bases and J shed 10 bases, with 7 bases lying between them. The CDR3 consists of 12 residues. CDR3 residues: CATSRDAREQFF. The CDR3 DNA sequence: TGTGCCACCAGCAGAGATGCCAGGGAGCAGTTCTTC.

This clonotype was seen at least ten times. CDR3 bases: TGTGCCAGCAGCGTAGGATTGGGATTCGGGGAGCAGTACTTC. Translated, it gives CASSVGLGFGEQYF. The chain combines TRBV9 with TRBJ2-7, with D unresolved. The germline gives CDR1 SGDLS, CDR2 YYNGEE. V lost 0 bases, J lost 7 bases, and 14 bases lay in between. CDR3 length: 14 amino acids.

In its sample, this clonotype was seen many times. V and J are TRBV5-1 and TRBJ2-3; D remains unclear. The CDR3 length is 16 residues. Germline-derived CDR1 and CDR2 are SGHRS and YFSETQ. V dropped 0 bases and J dropped 0 bases, with 11 bases sitting between them. The CDR3 DNA sequence: TGCGCCAGCAGCTTGGAGGCCTCAAGTAGCACAGATACGCAGTATTTT. This encodes CASSLEASSSTDTQYF.

This clonotype was found many times. The chain uses TRBV11-2 and TRBJ2-7; TRBD2 is a possible D gene (5 bases). This CDR3 is 15 amino acids long. Germline assignment: CDR1 SGHAT and CDR2 FQNNGV. Trimming removed 8 bases from V and 2 bases from J, with 19 bases in between. CDR3 nucleotide sequence: TGTGCCAGCTCCAACACCCACCGAGGGACCTACGAGCAGTACTTC. Translation: CASSNTHRGTYEQYF. Complete variable domain (other parts from reference TRBV11-2 and TRBJ2-7): EAGVAQSPRYKIIEKRQSVAFWCNPISGHATLYWYQQILGQGPKLLIQFQNNGVVDDSQLPKDRFSAERLKGVDSTLKIQPAKLEDSAVYLCASSNTHRGTYEQYFGPGTRLTVT.

The chain employs TRBV4-1 and TRBJ2-7, with unresolved D. This CDR3 is 15 amino acids long. V lost 2 bases to trimming and J lost 1 base, with 12 bases between them. The germline CDR1 and CDR2 sequences are MGHRA and YSYEKL. The CDR3 loop reads CASSQQTTISYEQYF. In DNA, the CDR3 is TGCGCCAGCAGCCAACAAACTACCATTTCCTACGAGCAGTACTTC.

About this clonotype itself: Being one base from a much bigger clone, this may be a read error. The J gene is TRBJ2-5, the V gene TRBV7-8; possible D gene TRBD1, 5 bases. This CDR3 has 17 residues. The germline V gene encodes CDR1 SGHVS and CDR2 FQNEAQ. V lost 2 bases, J lost 5 bases, and 21 bases lay in between. CDR3 in amino acids: CASSLSGHGPPLETQYF. Here the CDR3 DNA reads TGTGCCAGCAGCTTATCAGGGCATGGGCCCCCCTTGGAGACCCAGTACTTC. Complete variable domain (other parts from reference TRBV7-8 and TRBJ2-5): GAGVSQSPRYKVAKRGQDVALRCDPISGHVSLFWYQQALGQGPEFLTYFQNEAQLDKSGLPSDRFFAERPEGSVSTLKIQRTQQEDSAVYLCASSLSGHGPPLETQYFGPGTRLLVL.

This clonotype was observed a few times. The rearrangement uses TRBV5-1 and TRBJ2-5; TRBD1 matches at 7 bases. CDR3 length: 14 residues. The V gene's germline CDR1 is SGHRS and CDR2 YFSETQ. The V and J ends lost 3 bases and 2 bases, in that order; junction bases with no gene match: 4. Here the CDR3 DNA reads TGCGCCAGCAGCTCACAGGGGAAACAAGAGACCCAGTACTTC. Translation: CASSSQGKQETQYF.

This clonotype was detected ten times or more. V and J are TRBV13 and TRBJ2-7; D gene uncertain. Germline-derived CDR1 and CDR2 are PRHDT and FYEKMQ (reference sequence). V was shortened by 6 bases and J by 4 bases, with 16 bases between the two germline ends. The CDR3 totals 14 residues. CDR3 sequence (DNA): TGTGCCAGCAGTCCGAACGAGTGGGGTTACGAGCAGTACTTC. It yields the protein CASSPNEWGYEQYF.

To note about this clonotype: A read error is possible here, since a much larger clone lies one base away. This sequence joins TRBV28 and TRBJ2-1; a possible D gene is TRBD2 (6 bases). Germline CDR1 and CDR2: MDHEN and SYDVKM. The CDR3 spans 16 residues. The germline V and J ends were trimmed by 2 bases and 4 bases, with 15 bases remaining between them. Here the CDR3 reads CASSLGVLATYNEQFF. CDR3 nucleotides: TGTGCCAGCAGTTTAGGGGTCCTAGCGACTTACAATGAGCAGTTCTTC.

This clonotype was seen at least ten times. The chain has TRBV3-1 and TRBJ2-7, with 7 bases that match TRBD1. Germline CDR1 and CDR2: LGHDT and YNNKEL (reference sequence). V shed 4 bases and J 8 bases; nucleotides not matched to a gene: 20. The CDR3 is made up of 17 amino acids. CDR3 sequence reads: CASSPLAGGSRIRQQYF. In DNA, the CDR3 is TGTGCCAGCAGCCCCCTCGCAGGGGGATCTAGAATTCGGCAGCAGTACTTC.

The chain has TRBV19 and TRBJ2-3; no definite D call. Germline CDR1 and CDR2: LNHDA and SQIVND (reference sequence). This CDR3 has 13 residues. Trimming shortened V by 5 bases and J by 3 bases, and 9 bases separated the two germline ends. CDR3 sequence reads: CASSFRVTDTQYF. CDR3 DNA sequence: TGTGCCAGTAGTTTCCGGGTGACAGATACGCAGTATTTT.

This clonotype was seen repeatedly, ten times or more. V is TRBV12-3 or TRBV12-4 and J is TRBJ2-1; D is tentatively TRBD1 or TRBD2 (5 bases each). This CDR3 has 15 amino acids. V was cut by 6 bases and J by 6 bases, with 18 bases left in between. CDR3 loop: CASRPTRGVRNEQFF. The CDR3 bases are TGTGCCAGCAGACCTACTAGAGGGGTGCGCAATGAGCAGTTCTTC.

Ten or more counts support this clonotype. The CDR3 region has the DNA TGTGCCACCAGTGATAGGCGAGGGAGGGCCGCAGAGACCCAGTACTTC. This sequence encodes CATSDRRGRAAETQYF. The chain combines TRBV24-1 with TRBJ2-5; 7 bases fit TRBD2. J gave up 4 bases and V 3 bases, and 10 bases lay outside the gene matches. The germline gives CDR1 KGHDR, CDR2 SFDVKD. The CDR3 loop spans 16 amino acids.

This clonotype was observed at least ten times. The chain has TRBV6-5 and TRBJ1-1, with 12 bases fitting TRBD1. J gave up 4 bases and V 2 bases, and 2 bases lay outside the gene matches. Germline V gives CDR1 MNHEY, CDR2 SVGAGI. The CDR3 covers 15 residues. CDR3 in amino acids: CASSYTGQGATEAFF. The CDR3 bases are TGTGCCAGCAGTTACACGGGACAGGGGGCCACTGAAGCTTTCTTT.

This clonotype was observed at least ten times. This sequence joins TRBV28 and TRBJ2-7; a weak D match, TRBD1 (5 bases). This CDR3 is built from 13 residues. The V gene lost 7 bases and the J gene lost 5 bases, with 15 bases spanning the gap. Per germline, CDR1 MDHEN and CDR2 SYDVKM. The CDR3: CASTSAGLDEQYF. CDR3 DNA: TGTGCCAGCACCTCTGCAGGGTTGGACGAGCAGTACTTC.